This T cell receptor (beta chain) was sequenced during a study of T cell responses to AZD1222 COVID-19 vaccine. General study points: Nearly half of spike-specific TCRs reportedly go after variant regions that carry no mutations. At baseline, just six or seven AZD1222 recipients tested seropositive. When two AZD1222 doses had been given, Spike-specific TCR breadth and depth rose. Among vaccine-associated CD4 TCRs, coverage spanned spike, with dominance at 160-218 and 743-854.

The J segment lost 3 bases and the V segment lost 6 bases, leaving 14 bases of the junction unmatched. This CDR3 spans 16 amino acids. The V gene's germline CDR1 is ENHRY and CDR2 SYGVKD. Data came from immunoSEQ multiplex PCR; TCRdb stores just in-frame clones and leaves some out. Of about 180,000 clones in the sample, 90% to 95% were seen once. Worth noting for this clone: No antigen is known for it.

The sequence came from an adult who received the AZD1222 COVID-19 vaccine. The specimen comprised peripheral blood, sampled 28 days after the second AZD1222 dose. The chain recombines TRBV10-3 with TRBJ2-7, with 7 bases that match TRBD1. The CDR3 DNA sequence: TGTGCCATCAGAAGGGACAGCTTGGCCTCAAACTACGAGCAGTACTTC. Amino acids: CAIRRDSLASNYEQYF.